This TCR beta chain was captured by sequencing in a study of blood T cell repertoires in COVID-19. The assay was immunoSEQ multiplex PCR, and TCRdb's table has in-frame clones only and misses some. This table has approximately 89,000 clones, about 80% appearing once. V lost 7 bases, J lost 4 bases, and 7 bases stayed unmatched. This CDR3 comprises 13 residues. Germline V gene sequence: CDR1 SNHLY, CDR2 FYNNEI. This clone was recorded only once. This clonotype was sampled from a man between 65 and 80 years old with acute or convalescent COVID-19. Sequenced input: peripheral blood. This chain connects TRBV2 to TRBJ2-7; 7 bases fit TRBD1. The CDR3 loop reads CASTEQGNYEQYF. The CDR3 DNA follows: TGTGCCAGCACCGAACAGGGGAATTACGAGCAGTACTTC.